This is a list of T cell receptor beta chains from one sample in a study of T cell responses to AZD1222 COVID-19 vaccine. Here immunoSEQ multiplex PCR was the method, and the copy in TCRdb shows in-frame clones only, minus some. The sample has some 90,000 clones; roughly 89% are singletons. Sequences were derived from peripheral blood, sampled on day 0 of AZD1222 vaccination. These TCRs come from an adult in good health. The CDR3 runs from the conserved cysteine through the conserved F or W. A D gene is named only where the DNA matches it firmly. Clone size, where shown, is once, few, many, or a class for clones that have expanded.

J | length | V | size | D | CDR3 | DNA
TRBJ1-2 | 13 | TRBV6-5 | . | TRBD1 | CASRGDRVHGYTF | TGTGCCAGCAGGGGGGACAGGGTTCATGGCTACACCTTC
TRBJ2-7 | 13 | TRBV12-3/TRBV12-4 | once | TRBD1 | CASSWTGASEQYF | TGTGCCAGCAGTTGGACAGGGGCGAGCGAGCAGTACTTC
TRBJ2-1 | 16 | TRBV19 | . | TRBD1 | CASVHGTGNSINEQFF | TGTGCCAGTGTCCACGGGACAGGGAATAGTATCAATGAGCAGTTCTTC
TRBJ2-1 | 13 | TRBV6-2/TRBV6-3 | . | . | CASSRDVTDEQFF | TGTGCCAGCAGCCGGGACGTTACGGATGAGCAGTTCTTC
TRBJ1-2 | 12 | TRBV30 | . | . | CAWSTWDTGYTF | TGTGCCTGGAGTACCTGGGACACTGGCTACACCTTC
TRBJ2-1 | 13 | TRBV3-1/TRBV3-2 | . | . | CASSQDWGREQFF | TGTGCCAGCAGCCAAGATTGGGGGAGGGAGCAGTTCTTC
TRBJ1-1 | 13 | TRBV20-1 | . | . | CSASGQGNTEAFF | TGCAGTGCTAGTGGTCAGGGGAACACTGAAGCTTTCTTT
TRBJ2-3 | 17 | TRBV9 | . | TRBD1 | CASSVATPGQGPDTQYF | TGTGCCAGCAGCGTAGCTACTCCGGGACAGGGGCCAGATACGCAGTATTTT
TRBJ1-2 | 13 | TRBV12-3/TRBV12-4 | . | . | CASTLDRIYGYTF | TGTGCCAGCACCCTAGACAGGATCTATGGCTACACCTTC
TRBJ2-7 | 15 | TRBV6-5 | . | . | CASRTYTYGSYEQYF | TGTGCCAGCAGGACCTACACCTACGGGTCCTACGAGCAGTACTTC